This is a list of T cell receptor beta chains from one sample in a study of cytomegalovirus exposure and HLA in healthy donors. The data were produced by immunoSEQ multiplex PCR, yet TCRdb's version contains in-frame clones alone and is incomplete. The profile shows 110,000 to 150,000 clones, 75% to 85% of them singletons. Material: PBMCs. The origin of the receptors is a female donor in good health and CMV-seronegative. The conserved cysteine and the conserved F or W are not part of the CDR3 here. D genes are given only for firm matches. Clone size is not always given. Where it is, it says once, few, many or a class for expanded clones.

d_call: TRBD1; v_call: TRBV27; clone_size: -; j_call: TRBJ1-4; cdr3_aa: ASQQGINEKLF
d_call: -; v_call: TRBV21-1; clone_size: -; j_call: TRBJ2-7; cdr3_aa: ASSKVGARAYEQY
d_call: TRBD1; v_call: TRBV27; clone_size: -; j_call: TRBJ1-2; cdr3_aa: ASGTGTGCGYT
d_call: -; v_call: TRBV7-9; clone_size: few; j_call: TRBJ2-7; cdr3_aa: ASSPLVGLGEQY
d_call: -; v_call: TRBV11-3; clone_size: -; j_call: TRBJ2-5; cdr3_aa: ASSPGGPRGTQY
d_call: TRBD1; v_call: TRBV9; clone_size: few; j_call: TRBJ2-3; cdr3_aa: ASSVWDRGTDTQY
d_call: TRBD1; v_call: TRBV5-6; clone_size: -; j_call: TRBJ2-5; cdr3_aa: ASSSTGGASLGETQY
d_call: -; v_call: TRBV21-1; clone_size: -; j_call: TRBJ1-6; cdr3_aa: ASRGVGSSYNSPLH
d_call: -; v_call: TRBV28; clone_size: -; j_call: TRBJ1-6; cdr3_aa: ASTGSISRPLH
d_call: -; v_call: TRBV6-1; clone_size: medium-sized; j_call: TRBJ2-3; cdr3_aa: ASGRRGADTQY
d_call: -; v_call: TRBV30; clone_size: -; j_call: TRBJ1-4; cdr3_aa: AWKLWDTRRANEKLF
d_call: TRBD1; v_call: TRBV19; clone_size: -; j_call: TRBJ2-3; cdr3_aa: ARRGQSQPDTQY
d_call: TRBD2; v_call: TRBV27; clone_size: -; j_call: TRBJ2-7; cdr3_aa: ASSLRSGRSYEQY
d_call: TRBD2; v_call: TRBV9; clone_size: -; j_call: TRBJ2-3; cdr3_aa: ASSGTRSTDTQY
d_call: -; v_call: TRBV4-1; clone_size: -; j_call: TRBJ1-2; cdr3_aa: ASSQARAGIPRYGYT
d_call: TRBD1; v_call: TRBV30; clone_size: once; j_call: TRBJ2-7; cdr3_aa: ASNRDSYEQY
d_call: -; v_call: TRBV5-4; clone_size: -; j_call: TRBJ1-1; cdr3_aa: ASSLGGISNTEAF
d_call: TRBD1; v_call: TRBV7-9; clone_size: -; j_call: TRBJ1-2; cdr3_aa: ASSQDRVRDYYGYT
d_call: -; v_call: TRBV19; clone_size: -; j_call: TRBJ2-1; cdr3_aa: ASTPRRGLNNEQF
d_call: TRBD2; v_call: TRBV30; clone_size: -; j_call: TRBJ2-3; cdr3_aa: AWSSGREYTQY
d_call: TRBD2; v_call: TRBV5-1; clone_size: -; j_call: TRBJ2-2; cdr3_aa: ASSLSGTRDYGELF
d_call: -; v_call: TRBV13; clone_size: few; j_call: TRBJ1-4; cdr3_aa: ASSLTGEANEKLF
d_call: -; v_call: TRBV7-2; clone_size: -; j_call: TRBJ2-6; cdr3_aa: ASTTVFSGANVLT
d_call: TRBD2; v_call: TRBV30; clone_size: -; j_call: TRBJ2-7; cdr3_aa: AWSGGLAVPYEQY
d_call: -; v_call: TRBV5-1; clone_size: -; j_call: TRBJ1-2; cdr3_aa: ASSPTGDWVYGYT
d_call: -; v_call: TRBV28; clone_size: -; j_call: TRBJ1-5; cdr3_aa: ASSPRKEGRQPQH
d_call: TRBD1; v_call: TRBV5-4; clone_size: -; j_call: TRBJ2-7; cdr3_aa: ASSNPGQGSYEQY
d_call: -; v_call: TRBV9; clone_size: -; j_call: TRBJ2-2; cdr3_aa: ASSGPKLF
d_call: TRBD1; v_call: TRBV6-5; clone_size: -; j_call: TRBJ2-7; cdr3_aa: ASRPGDSQAAEQY
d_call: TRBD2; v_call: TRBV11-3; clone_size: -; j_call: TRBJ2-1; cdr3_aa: ASSARTSGIVSGNEQF
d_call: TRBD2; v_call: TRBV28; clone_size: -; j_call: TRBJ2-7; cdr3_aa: ASSPGGEQY
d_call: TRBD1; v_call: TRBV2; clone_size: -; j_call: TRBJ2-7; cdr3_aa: ASEGQTTYEQY
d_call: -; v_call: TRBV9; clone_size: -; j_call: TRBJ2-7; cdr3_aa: ASSVVGGEQY
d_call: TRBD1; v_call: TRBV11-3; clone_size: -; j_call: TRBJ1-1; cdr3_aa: ASSLALPWDREEVTEAF
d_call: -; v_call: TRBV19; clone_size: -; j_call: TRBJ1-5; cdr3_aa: ASSGSGGNQPQH
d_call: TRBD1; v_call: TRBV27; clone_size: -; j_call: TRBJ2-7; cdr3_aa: ASSKPGQMREQY
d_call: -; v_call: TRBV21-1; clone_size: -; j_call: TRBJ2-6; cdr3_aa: ASSKALVAHSSGANVLT